The rows below give T cell receptor beta chains drawn from one sample of a study of control samples from healthy donors and cancer patients. The data were produced by immunoSEQ multiplex PCR, yet TCRdb's version contains in-frame clones alone and is incomplete. The repertoire holds about 170,000 clones, with around 93% as singletons. Sequenced: blood. These receptors all stem from a woman in her sixties or seventies in good health. The CDR3 runs from the conserved cysteine through the conserved F or W. The order of the fields is J gene, D gene, V gene, clone size, CDR3 protein, CDR3 DNA. The D gene is left open where the match is weak. Expanded clones are given a class, and other clones once, few, many or no size at all.

>TRBJ1-5|NA|TRBV15|NA
CATSRDRAGFQPQHF
TGTGCCACCAGCAGAGATCGTGCGGGTTTTCAGCCCCAGCATTTT
>TRBJ2-7|TRBD2|TRBV11-2|NA
CASSLLRRGGGTSLQYF
TGTGCCAGCAGCTTACTACGTCGGGGCGGGGGGACCTCGTTACAGTACTTC
>TRBJ1-1|NA|TRBV7-9|NA
CASSHPGENTEAFF
TGTGCCAGCAGCCACCCAGGGGAGAACACTGAAGCTTTCTTT
>TRBJ1-2|NA|TRBV12-3/TRBV12-4|NA
CASSTVNYGYTF
TGTGCCAGCAGTACAGTTAACTATGGCTACACCTTC
>TRBJ2-1|TRBD2|TRBV7-9|NA
CASSEGLAPLGEQFF
TGTGCCAGCAGCGAGGGACTAGCGCCACTAGGTGAGCAGTTCTTC
>TRBJ2-7|NA|TRBV6-5|few
CASSTRGTVSYEQYF
TGTGCCAGCAGTACTCGCGGGACAGTATCCTACGAGCAGTACTTC
>TRBJ1-1|NA|TRBV19|NA
CASRMRGGTEAFF
TGTGCCAGTAGAATGAGGGGAGGCACTGAAGCTTTCTTT
>TRBJ1-2|NA|TRBV7-2|NA
CASSPGVNYGYTF
TGTGCCAGCAGCCCAGGGGTTAACTATGGCTACACCTTC
>TRBJ2-1|TRBD1|TRBV15|NA
CATSDPAQGVGNEQFF
TGTGCCACCTCTGATCCCGCCCAGGGGGTAGGCAATGAGCAGTTCTTC
>TRBJ1-1|NA|TRBV18|NA
CASSPNVFSGPNTEAFF
TGTGCCAGCTCACCAAATGTATTTTCGGGGCCCAACACTGAAGCTTTCTTT
>TRBJ2-1|TRBD2|TRBV13|once
CASSLRLAGGKINEQFF
TGTGCCAGCAGCTTACGGCTAGCGGGGGGGAAAATCAATGAGCAGTTCTTC
>TRBJ2-7|NA|TRBV6-5|NA
CASSYAGYEQYF
TGTGCCAGCAGTTATGCAGGTTACGAGCAGTACTTC
>TRBJ1-1|NA|TRBV6-1|NA
CASSEIAGSNTEAFF
TGTGCCAGCAGTGAGATTGCAGGGTCTAACACTGAAGCTTTCTTT
>TRBJ2-7|NA|TRBV2|NA
CASSGYEQYF
TGTGCCAGCAGTGGCTACGAGCAGTACTTC
>TRBJ1-5|NA|TRBV15|NA
CATSLRYQPQHF
TGTGCCACCAGCTTACGTTATCAGCCCCAGCATTTT
>TRBJ1-5|TRBD1|TRBV18|NA
CASSPLNFGDRGGQPQHF
TGTGCCAGCTCACCGCTTAATTTTGGCGACAGGGGAGGCCAGCCCCAGCATTTT
>TRBJ1-1|NA|TRBV5-1|NA
CASNEGLGPEAFF
TGCGCCAGCAACGAGGGTCTTGGTCCTGAAGCTTTCTTT
>TRBJ2-7|NA|TRBV7-9|NA
CASSLVSGHEQYF
TGTGCCAGCAGCTTAGTATCGGGCCACGAGCAGTACTTC
>TRBJ1-1|NA|TRBV3-1/TRBV3-2|NA
CASSQDPPGTRNTEAFF
TGTGCCAGCAGCCAAGATCCCCCAGGGACGCGGAACACTGAAGCTTTCTTT
>TRBJ2-7|NA|TRBV2|NA
CASSESGYEQYF
TGTGCCAGCAGTGAATCGGGCTACGAGCAGTACTTC
>TRBJ1-2|NA|TRBV19|NA
CASSPANYGYTF
TGTGCCAGTAGTCCAGCTAACTATGGCTACACCTTC
>TRBJ1-2|TRBD1|TRBV27|NA
CASSLSGQLPNYGYTF
TGTGCCAGCAGTTTATCGGGACAGCTTCCTAACTATGGCTACACCTTC
>TRBJ2-2|NA|TRBV7-2|NA
CASSLALGAPGELFF
TGTGCCAGCAGCTTAGCGTTGGGGGCGCCCGGGGAGCTGTTTTTT
>TRBJ1-2|NA|TRBV6-5|once
CASSYSLAPAGGGYTF
TGTGCCAGCAGTTATTCCTTAGCCCCGGCGGGAGGCGGCTACACCTTC